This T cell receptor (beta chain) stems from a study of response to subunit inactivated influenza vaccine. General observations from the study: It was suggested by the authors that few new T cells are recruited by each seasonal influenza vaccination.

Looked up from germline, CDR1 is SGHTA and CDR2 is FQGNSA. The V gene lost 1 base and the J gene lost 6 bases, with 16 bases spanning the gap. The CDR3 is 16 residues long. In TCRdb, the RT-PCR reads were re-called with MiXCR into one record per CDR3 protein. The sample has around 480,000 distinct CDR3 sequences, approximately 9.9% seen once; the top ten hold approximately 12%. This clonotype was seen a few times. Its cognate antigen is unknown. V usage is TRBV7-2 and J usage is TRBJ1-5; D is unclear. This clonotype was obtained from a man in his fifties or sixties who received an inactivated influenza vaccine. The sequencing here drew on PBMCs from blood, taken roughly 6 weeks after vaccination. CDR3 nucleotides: TGTGCCAGCAGCTTAGTGGGTTCCGGTAGAGGTCAGCCCCAGCATTTT. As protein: CASSLVGSGRGQPQHF.